One and the same sample provided the 30 T cell receptor beta chains below, sequenced in a study of Ad26.COV2.S vaccination and SARS-CoV-2 variants (dated by TCRdb to the early 2020s). Taken with the paper, the label for treatment or condition translates to: roughly 18 received Ad26.COV2.S at low or high dose, single or two shots; 5 received placebo; per-sample allocation not given. Repertoires of vaccine and placebo recipients were sequenced from samples collected on day 63 after the first injection. To prepare the library, the immunoSEQ multiplex PCR assay was applied. TCRdb re-hosts the immuneACCESS table, in-frame sequences only. Its copies lack some clones; in the studies checked, an unresolved V gene accounts for under half of them, and the cause for the rest is not known. The sample table lists some 390,000 clones, around 85% of them with a count of one. The ten largest clones capture 3.5% of the sample.

The material was peripheral blood, obtained in a trial of Ad26.COV2.S vaccine versus placebo. These receptors came from a person between 18 and 59 years old who received the Ad26.COV2.S COVID-19 vaccine or a placebo.

The chain links TRBV2 to TRBJ2-5; D may be TRBD2 (6 bases). The germline V and J ends were trimmed by 0 bases and 5 bases, with 13 bases remaining between them. CDR3 length: 15 amino acids. Germline CDR1 reads SNHLY; CDR2 reads FYNNEI. In DNA, the CDR3 is TGTGCCAGCAGTGAAGCGCTTGCGGGGTCGGAGACCCAGTACTTC. Translating it yields CASSEALAGSETQYF.

The gene calls are TRBV4-2 and TRBJ1-2, with D possibly being TRBD1 (5 bases). CDR3 size: 13 residues. The V end lost 4 bases, the J end lost 8 bases, and 14 bases lay between the germline ends. Germline V gene data show CDR1 as LGHNA and CDR2 as YNFKEQ. CDR3: CASSPLQGGGYTF. The CDR3 nucleotides are TGTGCCAGCAGCCCTCTTCAGGGTGGGGGCTACACCTTC.

The genes are TRBV6-5 and TRBJ2-2, with unresolved D. With 5 bases removed from V and 4 bases from J, the gap between germline ends came to 14 bases. Germline V gene lookup returns CDR1 MNHEY and CDR2 SVGAGI. The CDR3 consists of 15 residues. CDR3 coding DNA: TGTGCCAGCAGTCCCAACCTCCTTATCACCGGGGAGCTGTTTTTT. Translating gives CASSPNLLITGELFF.

The J gene is TRBJ1-4, the V gene TRBV6-4; D is uncertain. The CDR3 has 13 amino acids. CDR1 is MRHNA, CDR2 SNTAGT, per germline. V was clipped by 4 bases and J by 3 bases, with 6 bases between them. The CDR3 coding sequence is TGTGCCAGCAGTGTGGAGGCTAATGAAAAACTGTTTTTT. This gives the protein CASSVEANEKLFF.

The chain links TRBV6-4 to TRBJ1-3; D remains ambiguous. Germline assignment: CDR1 MRHNA and CDR2 SNTAGT. V dropped 6 bases and J dropped 0 bases, with 12 bases sitting between them. The CDR3 spans 15 residues. The CDR3: CASRNSAHSGNTIYF. The CDR3 region has the DNA TGTGCCAGCAGGAACAGTGCTCACTCTGGAAACACCATATATTTT.

This clone showed up just once. The genes are TRBV19 and TRBJ1-5, with D uncertain. The CDR3 extends over 14 amino acids. CDR1 and CDR2 from the germline V gene are LNHDA and SQIVND (reference sequence). V lost 3 bases, J lost 3 bases, and 9 bases lay in between. The CDR3 bases are TGTGCCAGTAGTATTAAAGATTACAATCAGCCCCAGCATTTT. Translated: CASSIKDYNQPQHF.

CDR3 amino acids: CASSLGQGPYEQYF. CDR3 bases: TGCGCCAGCAGCTTAGGACAGGGTCCCTACGAGCAGTACTTC. The chain recombines TRBV5-1 with TRBJ2-7; 8 nucleotides match TRBD1. The CDR3 has 14 amino acids. Looked up from germline, CDR1 is SGHRS and CDR2 is YFSETQ. Trimming at V came to 2 bases and at J to 2 bases, leaving 3 bases not matched to a gene.

With regard to this clone: Other DNA sequences of this sample code for an identical CDR3. V usage is TRBV3-1 (or the pseudogene TRBV3-2) and J usage is TRBJ2-3; unclear D gene. CDR3 length equals 14 residues. From germline, CDR1 is LGHDT and CDR2 YNNKEL (reference sequence). V dropped 0 bases and J dropped 3 bases, with 7 bases sitting between them. The CDR3 loop reads CASSQDLVTDTQYF. CDR3 coding DNA: TGTGCCAGCAGCCAAGATCTGGTTACAGATACGCAGTATTTT.

The chain couples TRBV7-2 to TRBJ2-7; D is unresolved. V gave up 1 base and J gave up 2 bases, with 9 bases separating them. The length of the CDR3 is 14 residues. Germline V lookup: CDR1 SGHTA, CDR2 FQGNSA. The CDR3 region is CASSLEIGTYEQYF. The CDR3 DNA reads TGTGCCAGCAGCTTAGAAATAGGGACCTACGAGCAGTACTTC.

CDR3 protein: CASRPDAGTGDRLGADTQYF. Here the CDR3 DNA reads TGTGCCAGTAGACCCGATGCCGGGACAGGGGACAGATTAGGCGCAGATACGCAGTATTTT. The chain carries TRBV19 and TRBJ2-3, with 10 bases fitting TRBD1. This CDR3 has 20 amino acids. The junction had 22 bases not matched to a gene; V was cut back by 6 bases and J by 4 bases. Germline loops: CDR1 LNHDA, CDR2 SQIVND (reference sequence).

Comment on this clone: This CDR3 is also generated by other DNA sequences in the sample. The V gene is TRBV7-2, the J gene TRBJ1-6; a weak D match, TRBD1 (5 bases). CDR1 is SGHTA and CDR2 is FQGNSA in the germline V gene. CDR3 length: 16 amino acids. V lost 5 bases, J lost 0 bases, and 11 bases lay in between. DNA of the CDR3: TGTGCCAGCAGCCTCAGGGATAGCTCCTATAATTCACCCCTCCACTTT. It is translated as CASSLRDSSYNSPLHF.

The chain carries TRBV3-1 (or the pseudogene TRBV3-2) and TRBJ1-1; D is perhaps TRBD1 (5 bases). Germline V gene sequence: CDR1 LGHDT, CDR2 YNNKEL (reference sequence). This CDR3 contains 17 residues. Trimming removed 0 bases from V and 0 bases from J, with 14 bases in between. Here the CDR3 reads CASSQEAGTVMNTEAFF. The CDR3 region has the DNA TGTGCCAGCAGCCAAGAAGCAGGGACTGTTATGAACACTGAAGCTTTCTTT.

For this clone: This same CDR3 is encoded by further DNA sequences in the sample. The chain couples TRBV3-1 (or the pseudogene TRBV3-2) to TRBJ1-2; D not resolved. Germline CDR1 is LGHDT and CDR2 is YNNKEL (reference sequence). V shed 0 bases and J shed 4 bases, with 9 bases lying between them. The CDR3 has 14 residues. The CDR3 protein is CASSQDLTSYGYTF. CDR3 in DNA: TGTGCCAGCAGCCAAGATCTCACCTCCTATGGCTACACCTTC.

The chain joins TRBV29-1 to TRBJ2-6; D is unclear. CDR1 and CDR2 from the germline V gene are SQVTM and ANQGSEA. Trimming shortened V by 0 bases and J by 0 bases, and 9 bases separated the two germline ends. The CDR3 is made up of 16 amino acids. CDR3 sequence reads: CSVEDWVGSGANVLTF. CDR3 in DNA: TGCAGCGTTGAAGATTGGGTCGGCTCTGGGGCCAACGTCCTGACTTTC.

The rearrangement joins TRBV7-9 to TRBJ1-1, with 7 positions matching TRBD1. V shed 8 bases, J shed 1 base, and the junction held 4 bases outside the gene matches. The CDR3 runs 13 residues. CDR1 and CDR2 from the germline V gene are SEHNR and FQNEAQ (reference sequence). The CDR3 sequence: CASSAGGNTEAFF. The CDR3 coding sequence is TGTGCCAGCTCCGCAGGGGGGAACACTGAAGCTTTCTTT.

The chain employs TRBV6-2 or TRBV6-3 and TRBJ2-7, with TRBD2 as a possible D gene (5 bases). V was shortened by 5 bases and J by 9 bases, with 11 bases between the two germline ends. Germline V gene sequence: CDR1 MNHEY, CDR2 SVGEGT. The CDR3 spans 11 residues. The CDR3: CASSDGVGQYF. CDR3 in DNA: TGTGCCAGCAGTGACGGGGTCGGGCAGTACTTC.

The chain couples TRBV15 to TRBJ1-3; a weak D match, TRBD1 (5 bases). The CDR3 is 17 amino acids. Germline CDR1 is LNHNV and CDR2 is YYDKDF (reference sequence). The V gene lost 0 bases and the J gene lost 0 bases, with 12 bases spanning the gap. The CDR3 DNA reads as TGTGCCACCAGCAGAGATGGGGGAGTGGCCTCTGGAAACACCATATATTTT. Translation gives CATSRDGGVASGNTIYF.

This clone appeared a few times. The gene calls are TRBV19 and TRBJ1-5; no reliable D call. The germline CDR1 and CDR2 sequences are LNHDA and SQIVND (reference sequence). V lost 2 bases to trimming and J lost 4 bases, with 3 bases between them. This CDR3 is built from 12 residues. This CDR3 is CASSILNQPQHF. CDR3 DNA sequence: TGTGCCAGTAGTATACTTAATCAGCCCCAGCATTTT.

DNA of the CDR3: TGCGCCAGCAGACATACTAGGACAGAGACCCAGTACTTC. Its translation: CASRHTRTETQYF. The chain joins TRBV10-2 to TRBJ2-5, with D maybe TRBD2 (5 bases). This CDR3 spans 13 amino acids. The germline V gene encodes CDR1 WSHSY and CDR2 SAAADI. With 6 bases removed from V and 4 bases from J, the gap between germline ends came to 12 bases.

The V gene is TRBV4-3, the J gene TRBJ2-1, with D tentatively TRBD1 (5 bases). V lost 4 bases and J lost 5, with 9 bases in between. The CDR3 extends over 13 amino acids. CDR1 and CDR2 from the germline V gene are LGHNA and YSLEER. CDR3: CASSRKGNNEQFF. DNA for the CDR3: TGCGCCAGCAGCCGTAAGGGGAACAATGAGCAGTTCTTC.

Written as DNA, the CDR3 is TGTGCCAGCAGCCGCTTAGAGGGCGCAGGCCGGGAAAAACTGTTTTTT. Its translation is CASSRLEGAGREKLFF. The V and J genes are TRBV7-9 and TRBJ1-4; D unresolved. Trimming left V 5 bases short and J 8 bases short, with 21 bases between. Germline CDR1 reads SEHNR; CDR2 reads FQNEAQ (reference sequence). This CDR3 is built from 16 residues.

The V call is TRBV5-1, the J call TRBJ1-1; 7 nucleotides line up with TRBD1. The germline V gene encodes CDR1 SGHRS and CDR2 YFSETQ. CDR3 length: 14 residues. The V segment lost 7 bases and the J segment 0 bases; nucleotides outside the gene matches: 6. In DNA form, the CDR3 reads TGCGCCAGCTGGGACAGCAATTTGAACACTGAAGCTTTCTTT. Protein: CASWDSNLNTEAFF. The whole variable domain, filled in from reference TRBV5-1 and TRBJ1-1, reads KAGVTQTPRYLIKTRGQQVTLSCSPISGHRSVSWYQQTPGQGLQFLFEYFSETQRNKGNFPGRFSGRQFSNSRSEMNVSTLELGDSALYLCASWDSNLNTEAFFGQGTRLTVV.

This clone was picked up one time. The J gene is TRBJ2-6, the V gene TRBV28; 9 nucleotides align to TRBD1. Germline CDR1 is MDHEN and CDR2 is SYDVKM. The CDR3 spans 19 residues. V trimming: 0 bases; J trimming: 1 base; junction bases outside the gene matches: 7. This CDR3 reads CASSLWAGQGLSGANVLTF. The DNA of the CDR3 is TGTGCCAGCAGTTTATGGGCCGGACAGGGGTTGTCTGGGGCCAACGTCCTGACTTTC.

The chain couples TRBV5-4 to TRBJ2-2, with a weak D call TRBD1 (5 bases). With 0 bases removed from V and 3 bases from J, the gap between germline ends came to 15 bases. This CDR3 has 17 amino acids. CDR1 SGHNT and CDR2 YYREEE come from the germline V gene (reference sequence). CDR3 protein: CASSLAWAGIDTGELFF. DNA of the CDR3: TGTGCCAGCAGCTTGGCCTGGGCAGGGATTGACACCGGGGAGCTGTTTTTT. The full variable domain, with the rest looked up from reference TRBV5-4 and TRBJ2-2, is ETGVTQSPTHLIKTRGQQVTLRCSSQSGHNTVSWYQQALGQGPQFIFQYYREEENGRGNFPPRFSGLQFPNYSSELNVNALELDDSALYLCASSLAWAGIDTGELFFGEGSRLTVL.

The chain couples TRBV10-1 to TRBJ1-1, with no clear D. CDR1 WNHNN and CDR2 SYGVQD come from the germline V gene (reference sequence). The V and J ends lost 6 bases and 4 bases respectively, with 15 bases between them. CDR3 length: 14 residues. CDR3 residues: CASSEDGRGTEAFF. The CDR3 DNA reads as TGCGCCAGCAGCGAGGACGGACGCGGCACTGAAGCTTTCTTT.

This chain connects TRBV5-1 to TRBJ2-7; 10 nucleotides align to TRBD1. The CDR3 has 17 residues. Per the germline V gene, CDR1 is SGHRS and CDR2 is YFSETQ. Trimming took 4 bases from V and 2 from J; bases not matched to a gene: 12. CDR3 sequence: CASSPRGGGTGAYEQYF. The CDR3 DNA reads as TGCGCCAGCAGCCCACGCGGGGGTGGGACAGGGGCCTACGAGCAGTACTTC.

This sequence joins TRBV7-9 and TRBJ2-1, with 7 bases matching TRBD2. CDR1 and CDR2 from the germline V gene are SEHNR and FQNEAQ (reference sequence). The CDR3 extends over 18 amino acids. J gave up 2 bases and V 2 bases, and 12 bases lay outside the gene matches. The CDR3 region is CASSLPGLGSSTYNEQFF. The CDR3 bases are TGTGCCAGCAGCTTACCAGGACTAGGATCCTCGACCTACAATGAGCAGTTCTTC.

The chain links TRBV27 to TRBJ2-3, with D maybe TRBD2 (6 bases). V was trimmed by 3 bases and J by 4 bases, leaving 11 bases between them. Looked up from germline, CDR1 is MNHEY and CDR2 is SMNVEV (reference sequence). This CDR3 is built from 14 residues. CDR3 residues: CASSLGWGADTQYF. In DNA form, the CDR3 reads TGTGCCAGCAGTTTGGGGTGGGGGGCAGATACGCAGTATTTT.

The V call is TRBV19, the J call TRBJ1-3, with TRBD1 matching 8 bases. Germline CDR1 LNHDA, CDR2 SQIVND (reference sequence). This CDR3 is built from 16 residues. V was clipped by 0 bases and J by 0 bases; unmatched bases: 1. The DNA of the CDR3 is TGTGCCAGTAGTATAGATACAGGGGGCTCTGGAAACACCATATATTTT. It translates to CASSIDTGGSGNTIYF.

The chain has TRBV6-5 and TRBJ1-1, with D perhaps TRBD1 (5 bases). The CDR3 consists of 13 residues. V lost 6 bases and J lost 2, with 10 bases in between. Germline V gives CDR1 MNHEY, CDR2 SVGAGI. The CDR3 bases are TGTGCCAGCAGCCTGGGGCCTAACACTGAAGCTTTCTTT. Translating it yields CASSLGPNTEAFF.